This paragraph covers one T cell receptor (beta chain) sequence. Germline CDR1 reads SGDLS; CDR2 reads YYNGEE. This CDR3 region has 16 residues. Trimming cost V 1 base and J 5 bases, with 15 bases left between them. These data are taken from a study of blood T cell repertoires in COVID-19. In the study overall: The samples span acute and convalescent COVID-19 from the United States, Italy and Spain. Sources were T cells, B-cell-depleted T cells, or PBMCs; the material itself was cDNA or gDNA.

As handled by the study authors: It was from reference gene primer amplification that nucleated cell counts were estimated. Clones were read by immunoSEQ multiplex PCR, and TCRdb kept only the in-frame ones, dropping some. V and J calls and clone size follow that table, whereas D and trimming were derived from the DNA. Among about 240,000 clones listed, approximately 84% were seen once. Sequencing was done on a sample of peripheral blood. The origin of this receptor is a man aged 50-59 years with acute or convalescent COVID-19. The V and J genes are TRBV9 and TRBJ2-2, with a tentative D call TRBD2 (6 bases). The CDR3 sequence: CASSVPPGVDTGELFF. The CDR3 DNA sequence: TGTGCCAGCAGCGTACCCCCGGGAGTGGATACCGGGGAGCTGTTTTTT.